The 13 T cell receptor beta chains reported below all come from one sample, sequenced in a study of blood T cell repertoires in COVID-19. The method was immunoSEQ multiplex PCR; TCRdb's version includes in-frame clones alone and lacks a portion of them. The table includes around 97,000 clones, around 90% detected once. Input material: peripheral blood. Receptors were obtained from a woman aged 55 to 70 with acute or convalescent COVID-19.

The J gene is TRBJ2-3, the V gene TRBV2; the D gene is possibly TRBD2 (5 bases). The CDR3 loop spans 14 amino acids. Germline V gene lookup returns CDR1 SNHLY and CDR2 FYNNEI. Trimming pared 5 bases from V and 2 bases from J, leaving 11 bases between. In DNA form, the CDR3 reads TGTGCCAGCAGTAAGGGAGTCGTCACAGATACGCAGTATTTT. Its translation: CASSKGVVTDTQYF. Drawing the rest from reference TRBV2 and TRBJ2-3, the complete variable domain is EPEVTQTPSHQVTQMGQEVILRCVPISNHLYFYWYRQILGQKVEFLVSFYNNEISEKSEIFDDQFSVERPDGSNFTLKIRSTKLEDSAMYFCASSKGVVTDTQYFGPGTRLTVL.

The chain links TRBV2 to TRBJ1-2; D is uncertain. The germline gives CDR1 SNHLY, CDR2 FYNNEI. This CDR3 is 13 amino acids long. Trimming removed 3 bases at V and 5 bases at J, with 10 bases between. The CDR3 sequence: CASSDSPTYGYTF. The CDR3 DNA follows: TGTGCCAGCAGTGATAGCCCGACTTATGGCTACACCTTC.

The CDR3 reads CASSRGTGTAQETQYF. CDR3 sequence (DNA): TGCGCCAGCAGCCGCGGGACAGGGACAGCTCAAGAGACCCAGTACTTC. The rearrangement uses TRBV4-1 and TRBJ2-5, with TRBD1 identical over 9 bases. Germline V gene lookup returns CDR1 MGHRA and CDR2 YSYEKL. V trimming: 4 bases; J trimming: 2 bases; junction bases outside the gene matches: 8. CDR3 size: 16 residues.

The chain uses TRBV6-5 and TRBJ1-4, with 9 nucleotides matching TRBD1. The germline V gene encodes CDR1 MNHEY and CDR2 SVGAGI. The V gene end was trimmed by 4 bases and the J gene end by 10 bases; junction bases not matched to a gene: 10. This CDR3 has 15 residues. This chain's CDR3 is CASSSRGQGSAKLFF. As DNA, the CDR3 is TGTGCCAGCAGTTCCCGAGGACAGGGGTCCGCAAAACTGTTTTTT.

The chain joins TRBV10-3 to TRBJ1-2; tentatively, D is TRBD1 (6 bases). Per the germline V gene, CDR1 is ENHRY and CDR2 is SYGVKD. The V end was cut by 3 bases, the J end by 4 bases, with 15 bases between. This CDR3 spans 15 amino acids. CDR3 amino acids: CAISEGDIGRYGYTF. CDR3 in DNA: TGTGCCATCAGTGAAGGGGACATCGGGCGCTATGGCTACACCTTC.

The J gene is TRBJ2-1, the V gene TRBV27, with TRBD2 matching 13 bases. There are 17 residues in the CDR3. Germline CDR1 is MNHEY and CDR2 is SMNVEV (reference sequence). Germline trimming cut 5 bases from V and 3 bases from J; bases unmatched to any gene: 7. The chain's CDR3 is CASSPPGLAGNYNEQFF. The CDR3 DNA reads as TGTGCCAGCAGTCCCCCGGGACTAGCGGGAAACTACAATGAGCAGTTCTTC.

This chain uses TRBV7-3 with TRBJ2-5, with D maybe TRBD2 (5 bases). Per the germline V gene, CDR1 is SGHTA and CDR2 is FQGTGA. This CDR3 spans 15 amino acids. V was trimmed by 4 bases and J by 4 bases, leaving 16 bases between them. This chain's CDR3 is CASSSEGLSGETQYF. The CDR3 nucleotides read TGTGCCAGCAGCTCCGAGGGCCTTAGTGGAGAGACCCAGTACTTC.

CDR3: CASSLNRGDGEQYV. CDR3 nucleotides: TGTGCCAGCAGCCTTAACAGGGGGGACGGGGAGCAGTACGTC. The chain employs TRBV6-5 and TRBJ2-7, with 8 bases lining up with TRBD1. Germline CDR1 and CDR2: MNHEY and SVGAGI. J gave up 7 bases and V 6 bases, and 11 bases lay outside the gene matches. This CDR3 contains 14 residues.

The chain uses TRBV9 and TRBJ2-1; TRBD2 is a possible D gene (5 bases). V was clipped by 0 bases and J by 0 bases, with 13 bases between them. From germline, CDR1 is SGDLS and CDR2 YYNGEE. The CDR3 is 17 residues long. The CDR3 spells CASSVEASLDSYNEQFF. The CDR3 nucleotides read TGTGCCAGCAGCGTAGAGGCTAGCCTTGACTCCTACAATGAGCAGTTCTTC.

The DNA of the CDR3 is TGTGCCTGGGGGCCCCTGGGGGCCCTGAACACTGAAGCTTTCTTT. It is translated as CAWGPLGALNTEAFF. The chain links TRBV30 to TRBJ1-1; D is perhaps TRBD1 (6 bases). The germline gives CDR1 GTSNPN, CDR2 SVGIG (reference sequence). The CDR3 totals 15 residues. Trimming took 5 bases from V and 0 from J, leaving 16 bases between them. Full variable domain (rest looked up from reference TRBV30 and TRBJ1-1): SQTIHQWPATLVQPVGSPLSLECTVEGTSNPNLYWYRQAAGRGLQLLFYSVGIGQISSEVPQNLSASRPQDRQFILSSKKLLLSDSGFYLCAWGPLGALNTEAFFGQGTRLTVV.

This clone has only a few counts. This sequence joins TRBV2 and TRBJ2-1; D remains unclear. Trimming removed 6 bases from V and 2 bases from J, with 11 bases in between. Germline V gene sequence: CDR1 SNHLY, CDR2 FYNNEI. The CDR3 runs to 14 residues. CDR3 amino acids: CASRENGAYNEQFF. The CDR3 DNA is TGTGCCAGCAGAGAGAATGGAGCCTACAATGAGCAGTTCTTC.

The chain carries TRBV19 and TRBJ1-2; 9 nucleotides align to TRBD1. After removal of 7 bases from V and 8 bases from J, the junction contained 23 bases not matched to a gene. The V gene's germline CDR1 is LNHDA and CDR2 SQIVND (reference sequence). The CDR3 length is 18 residues. The CDR3 is CASKGPLAGTGIKGGYTF. The CDR3 nucleotides are TGTGCCAGTAAAGGTCCCTTGGCCGGGACAGGGATTAAAGGGGGCTACACCTTC.

V is TRBV2 and J is TRBJ2-3, with TRBD2 matching 9 bases. Germline trimming cut 5 bases from V and 2 bases from J; bases unmatched to any gene: 5. Germline CDR1 and CDR2: SNHLY and FYNNEI. The length of the CDR3 is 15 residues. CDR3 protein: CASSQRLADTDTQYF. The CDR3 DNA reads TGTGCCAGCAGTCAAAGACTAGCGGACACAGATACGCAGTATTTT.